The 29 T cell receptor beta chains reported below all come from one sample, sequenced in a study of T-cell memory formation after mild COVID-19. TCRdb re-called the 5' RACE reads through MiXCR, storing one row per CDR3 protein. The sample lists roughly 500,000 distinct CDR3 sequences, roughly 21% occurring once. The source material was PBMCs or a T cell subset sorted from them (not recorded which). These receptors all come from an adult woman who had mild COVID-19 (a few samples of this study predate the infection). Cell type and time point are not known.

This clonotype was seen only a few times. V usage is TRBV7-2 and J usage is TRBJ1-1; D remains unclear. The germline CDR1 and CDR2 sequences are SGHTA and FQGNSA. The CDR3 spans 14 residues. Trimming removed 2 bases from V and 0 bases from J, with 7 bases in between. CDR3 sequence reads: CASSLQNMNTEAFF. The DNA of the CDR3 is TGTGCCAGCAGCTTACAGAATATGAACACTGAAGCTTTCTTT.

This clonotype has a handful of counts. This sequence joins TRBV15 and TRBJ2-7, with D hard to call. Germline assignment: CDR1 LNHNV and CDR2 YYDKDF (reference sequence). The CDR3 sequence is 12 residues long. The V end was cut by 8 bases, the J end by 5 bases, with 13 bases between. CDR3 in amino acids: CATENLADEQYF. DNA for the CDR3: TGTGCCACCGAAAACTTAGCCGACGAGCAGTACTTC. Complete variable domain (other parts from reference TRBV15 and TRBJ2-7): DAMVIQNPRYQVTQFGKPVTLSCSQTLNHNVMYWYQQKSSQAPKLLFHYYDKDFNNEADTPDNFQSRRPNTSFCFLDIRSPGLGDTAMYLCATENLADEQYFGPGTRLTVT.

The chain has TRBV7-9 and TRBJ1-1, with 8 bases aligning to TRBD1. J lost 5 bases, V lost 4 bases, and 6 bases had no gene match. The CDR3 totals 14 residues. The germline V gene has CDR1 SEHNR and CDR2 FQNEAQ (reference sequence). The DNA of the CDR3 is TGTGCCAGCAGCTCCCTGGACAGGGAGACTGAAGCTTTCTTT. Translating it yields CASSSLDRETEAFF.

In its sample, this clonotype was seen a few times. The V call is TRBV7-9, the J call TRBJ1-2, with a tentative D call TRBD1 (5 bases). Germline V gene lookup returns CDR1 SEHNR and CDR2 FQNEAQ (reference sequence). V gave up 5 bases and J gave up 1 base, with 11 bases separating them. The CDR3 is made up of 14 amino acids. CDR3 nucleotides: TGTGCCAGCAGCCCCATGACAGTTAACTATGGCTACACCTTC. It specifies CASSPMTVNYGYTF.

This chain joins TRBV20-1 and TRBJ2-1, with 8 bases matching TRBD2. This CDR3 comprises 14 residues. CDR1 is DFQATT, CDR2 SNEGSKA, per germline (reference sequence). J gave up 8 bases and V 6 bases, and 12 bases lay outside the gene matches. In DNA form, the CDR3 reads TGCAGTGCACCCATAAGACTAGCGATGCATGAGCAGTTCTTC. It codes for CSAPIRLAMHEQFF.

This clonotype has a handful of counts. The chain couples TRBV15 to TRBJ2-3; 7 bases agree with TRBD2. J lost 6 bases, V lost 2 bases, and 11 bases had no gene match. The CDR3 has 16 amino acids. The germline gives CDR1 LNHNV, CDR2 YYDKDF (reference sequence). The CDR3 spells CATSRSGLERSDTQYF. The CDR3 nucleotides are TGTGCCACCAGCAGATCCGGACTAGAGAGATCCGATACGCAGTATTTT.

This clonotype has a single count. This chain connects TRBV7-2 to TRBJ2-3; maybe TRBD2 (6 bases). Germline V lookup: CDR1 SGHTA, CDR2 FQGNSA. The CDR3 spans 16 residues. V shed 5 bases and J shed 0 bases, with 15 bases lying between them. CDR3 protein: CASSLWSGFSTDTQYF. For the CDR3, the DNA is TGTGCCAGCAGCCTATGGAGCGGGTTTAGCACAGATACGCAGTATTTT.

This clonotype was counted a few times. The J gene is TRBJ2-5, the V gene TRBV28; TRBD1 might be the D (5 bases). Germline-derived CDR1 and CDR2 are MDHEN and SYDVKM. The CDR3 has 13 residues. Trimming removed 5 bases from V and 1 base from J, with 8 bases in between. Written as DNA, the CDR3 is TGTGCCAGCAGTCAGGACACCCAAGAGACCCAGTACTTC. Its protein product is CASSQDTQETQYF.

Only a few counts were recorded for this clonotype. This chain links TRBV19 with TRBJ1-1; maybe TRBD1 (5 bases). This CDR3 spans 14 amino acids. Trimming took off 5 bases at V and 0 bases at J, with 10 bases between the two ends. Germline V gene lookup returns CDR1 LNHDA and CDR2 SQIVND (reference sequence). CDR3 nucleotide sequence: TGTGCCAGTAGTTTCGGGACCCTGAACACTGAAGCTTTCTTT. Residues: CASSFGTLNTEAFF. The whole variable domain, filled in from reference TRBV19 and TRBJ1-1, reads DGGITQSPKYLFRKEGQNVTLSCEQNLNHDAMYWYRQDPGQGLRLIYYSQIVNDFQKGDIAEGYSVSREKKESFPLTVTSAQKNPTAFYLCASSFGTLNTEAFFGQGTRLTVV.

V gene TRBV12-5 combines with J gene TRBJ2-1; TRBD2 agrees at 8 bases. The germline CDR1 and CDR2 sequences are LGHNT and FRNRAP. With V trimmed by 5 bases and J by 7 bases, 16 bases remained unmatched. This CDR3 is built from 17 residues. The CDR3 loop reads CASGRTSGPLSWNEQFF. For the CDR3, the DNA is TGTGCTAGTGGTCGCACTAGCGGACCCCTGAGTTGGAATGAGCAGTTCTTC. Complete variable domain (other parts from reference TRBV12-5 and TRBJ2-1): DARVTQTPRHKVTEMGQEVTMRCQPILGHNTVFWYRQTMMQGLELLAYFRNRAPLDDSGMPKDRFSAEMPDATLATLKIQPSEPRDSAVYFCASGRTSGPLSWNEQFFGPGTRLTVL.

This clonotype was counted many times. The V gene is TRBV6-2 or TRBV6-3, the J gene TRBJ2-7; 7 positions match TRBD2. Germline trimming cut 2 bases from V and 4 bases from J; bases unmatched to any gene: 2. The CDR3 spans 13 residues. Per germline, CDR1 MNHEY and CDR2 SVGEGT. CDR3 amino acids: CASSYGGRYEQYF. The CDR3 region has the DNA TGTGCCAGCAGTTACGGCGGGAGATACGAGCAGTACTTC.

The chain recombines TRBV5-4 with TRBJ2-1; 12 bases line up with TRBD2. Per the germline V gene, CDR1 is SGHNT and CDR2 is YYREEE (reference sequence). The CDR3 spans 16 residues. V gave up 0 bases and J gave up 6 bases; unmatched junction bases: 4. The CDR3 DNA is TGTGCCAGCAGCTTGGCCGCTAGCGGGAGGGCCAATGAGCAGTTCTTC. Protein product: CASSLAASGRANEQFF.

This clonotype has just a few counts. DNA of the CDR3: TGTGCCTGGAGTGTAGGGGAAGCAGAGACCCAGTACTTC. The encoded protein is CAWSVGEAETQYF. The genes are TRBV30 and TRBJ2-5, with a tentative D call TRBD1 (5 bases). The CDR3 length is 13 residues. The V end lost 0 bases, the J end lost 4 bases, and 9 bases lay between the germline ends. Germline loops: CDR1 GTSNPN, CDR2 SVGIG (reference sequence).

This clonotype was detected only a few times. The gene calls are TRBV30 and TRBJ2-1, with 15 bases fitting TRBD2. CDR1 GTSNPN and CDR2 SVGIG come from the germline V gene (reference sequence). The V and J ends lost 3 bases and 7 bases, in that order; junction bases with no gene match: 7. This CDR3 is 16 amino acids long. CDR3 region: CAWRGTSGRIMNEQFF. The CDR3 region has the DNA TGTGCCTGGAGAGGGACTAGCGGGAGGATTATGAATGAGCAGTTCTTC.

The chain joins TRBV25-1 to TRBJ2-5; 7 bases align to TRBD1. CDR1 is MGHDK, CDR2 SYGVNS, per germline. The CDR3 sequence is 15 residues long. J gave up 2 bases and V 1 base, and 4 bases lay outside the gene matches. CDR3 sequence reads: CASSEWGQPQETQYF. DNA for the CDR3: TGTGCCAGCAGTGAATGGGGACAGCCTCAAGAGACCCAGTACTTC.

This sequence joins TRBV7-3 and TRBJ1-6, with D tentatively TRBD1 (5 bases). CDR3 size: 16 residues. Germline lookup yields CDR1 SGHTA and CDR2 FQGTGA. Deletions cut 0 bases from V and 9 bases from J, with 15 bases between. The CDR3 bases are TGTGCCAGCAGCTTAACGCCCGGCGGGGGAGGTTCACCCCTCCACTTT. Its translation is CASSLTPGGGGSPLHF.

This clonotype was seen only a few times. V gene TRBV3-1 combines with J gene TRBJ2-2, with D perhaps matching TRBD2 (6 bases). Trimming removed 1 base from V and 3 bases from J, with 15 bases in between. Germline CDR1 LGHDT, CDR2 YNNKEL (reference sequence). This CDR3 is built from 17 residues. The CDR3 loop is CASSQVVSGEDTGELFF. DNA of the CDR3: TGTGCCAGCAGCCAAGTTGTTTCCGGGGAGGACACCGGGGAGCTGTTTTTT.

This clonotype was seen a few times. The J gene is TRBJ2-1, the V gene TRBV7-9, with 7 bases lining up with TRBD2. The CDR3 is 14 amino acids. J lost 6 bases, V lost 5 bases, and 7 bases had no gene match. From germline, CDR1 is SEHNR and CDR2 FQNEAQ (reference sequence). In DNA form, the CDR3 reads TGTGCCAGCAGCCTGTCACTAGCGCTCAATGAGCAGTTCTTC. It yields the protein CASSLSLALNEQFF.

Written as DNA, the CDR3 is TGTGCCATCAGCACTAGTTCTTACAATGAGCAGTTCTTC. Protein product: CAISTSSYNEQFF. The rearrangement joins TRBV10-3 to TRBJ2-1; possible D gene TRBD2, 5 bases. CDR3 length equals 13 residues. Germline lookup yields CDR1 ENHRY and CDR2 SYGVKD. Trimming took off 6 bases at V and 4 bases at J, with 10 bases between the two ends.

V usage is TRBV6-2 or TRBV6-3 and J usage is TRBJ2-3, with D perhaps TRBD2 (5 bases). The CDR3 has 13 amino acids. Germline-derived CDR1 and CDR2 are MNHEY and SVGEGT. V was shortened by 7 bases and J by 9 bases, with 17 bases between the two germline ends. CDR3 in amino acids: CASTSLGSGTQYF. The CDR3 DNA reads TGTGCCAGCACCTCTCTGGGGAGCGGCACGCAGTATTTT.

This clonotype has only a few counts. The rearrangement links TRBV7-9 to TRBJ1-3, with unresolved D. CDR3 size: 14 residues. Germline V gene sequence: CDR1 SEHNR, CDR2 FQNEAQ (reference sequence). V lost 3 bases and J 0 bases, leaving 6 bases between the germline ends. CDR3 coding DNA: TGTGCCAGCAGCTTCAGGACCTCTGGAAACACCATATATTTT. Its translation is CASSFRTSGNTIYF.

The V gene is TRBV3-1, the J gene TRBJ1-5; the match to TRBD1 covers 8 bases. This CDR3 contains 15 residues. The germline CDR1 and CDR2 sequences are LGHDT and YNNKEL (reference sequence). After removal of 1 base from V and 3 bases from J, the junction contained 2 bases not matched to a gene. Here the CDR3 reads CASSQGTGPNQPQHF. In DNA, the CDR3 is TGTGCCAGCAGCCAAGGGACAGGGCCCAATCAGCCCCAGCATTTT.

This clonotype appeared a few times. V and J are TRBV5-1 and TRBJ1-4; unclear D gene. The CDR3 length is 15 residues. V shed 4 bases and J shed 7 bases, with 17 bases lying between them. CDR1 is SGHRS, CDR2 YFSETQ, per germline. CDR3 loop: CASSDPPTQGEKLFF. CDR3 sequence (DNA): TGCGCCAGCAGCGATCCTCCTACCCAAGGTGAAAAACTGTTTTTT.

This clonotype was observed once. The chain combines TRBV5-4 with TRBJ2-2; the match to TRBD1 covers 7 bases. The CDR3 consists of 16 residues. The V gene's germline CDR1 is SGHNT and CDR2 YYREEE (reference sequence). V was pared by 1 base and J by 3 bases, with 6 bases of the junction left unmatched. CDR3 nucleotide sequence: TGTGCCAGCAGCTTGCCGAGACAGGGATACACCGGGGAGCTGTTTTTT. Encoded protein: CASSLPRQGYTGELFF.

The V call is TRBV20-1, the J call TRBJ2-3; 10 bases match TRBD2. V was pared by 3 bases and J by 4 bases, with 7 bases of the junction left unmatched. Germline assignment: CDR1 DFQATT and CDR2 SNEGSKA (reference sequence). The length of the CDR3 is 15 residues. CDR3 amino acids: CSARDSGRFSDTQYF. CDR3 bases: TGCAGTGCTAGGGATAGCGGGAGGTTCTCAGATACGCAGTATTTT.

The J gene is TRBJ2-6, the V gene TRBV10-3; no firm D call. Germline values: CDR1 ENHRY, CDR2 SYGVKD. The V gene lost 6 bases and the J gene lost 0 bases, with 6 bases spanning the gap. The CDR3 length is 14 residues. The CDR3 reads CAIRTASGANVLTF. DNA for the CDR3: TGTGCCATCAGGACGGCCTCTGGGGCCAACGTCCTGACTTTC.

This chain connects TRBV6-1 to TRBJ2-2; tentatively, D is TRBD2 (5 bases). Germline V gives CDR1 MNHNS, CDR2 SASEGT. CDR3 length: 15 amino acids. The V end was cut by 3 bases, the J end by 2 bases, with 10 bases between. The CDR3 here is CASSERVDNTGELFF. CDR3 nucleotide sequence: TGTGCCAGCAGTGAGCGGGTTGATAACACCGGGGAGCTGTTTTTT.

This chain links TRBV12-3 or TRBV12-4 with TRBJ2-3; D unclear. Deletions cut 3 bases from V and 0 bases from J, with 10 bases between. The CDR3 loop spans 15 amino acids. In DNA, the CDR3 is TGTGCCAGCAGTTTGCGGATCCCTAGCACAGATACGCAGTATTTT. This encodes CASSLRIPSTDTQYF.

The chain couples TRBV4-1 to TRBJ2-3, with D maybe TRBD1 (6 bases). Germline V lookup: CDR1 MGHRA, CDR2 YSYEKL. The CDR3 is 16 residues long. V lost 2 bases to trimming and J lost 0 bases, with 12 bases between them. The CDR3 reads CASSQRGQTSTDTQYF. The DNA of the CDR3 is TGCGCCAGCAGCCAAAGAGGACAGACTAGCACAGATACGCAGTATTTT.